The rows below give T cell receptor beta chains drawn from one sample of a study of CD4 and CD8 cells across lung adenocarcinoma regions. TCRdb processed the PCR reads anew with MiXCR; each CDR3 protein has one entry. The sample yields roughly 20,000 distinct CDR3 sequences, roughly 50% seen once. Material: CD4+ T cells from the margin of a lung tumor. The receptor source for this set is a male donor with lung adenocarcinoma. The CD4 and CD8 labels of this study may be unreliable. The CDR3 runs from the conserved cysteine through the conserved F or W. D genes are given only for firm matches. Some rows mark clone size as missing; the rest say once, few, many or name a class of expanded clone.

abundance	d_gene	v_gene	j_gene	CDR3nt	CDR3aa
few	NA	TRBV7-2	TRBJ2-1	TGTGCCAGCAGCTCAAAGCGGCAAGGCTCCTACAATGAGCAGTTCTTC	CASSSKRQGSYNEQFF
many	NA	TRBV7-9	TRBJ2-5	TGTGCCAGCAGCTTATTGGCCTCCAAGACCCAAGAGACCCAGTACTTC	CASSLLASKTQETQYF
many	TRBD1	TRBV6-1	TRBJ1-2	TGTGCCAGCAGGGACAGGGTAGCTAACTATGGCTACACCTTC	CASRDRVANYGYTF
NA	TRBD2	TRBV11-2	TRBJ2-5	TGTGCGGGCAGCGGGGGACGGGTCACAGAGACCCAGTACTTC	CAGSGGRVTETQYF
NA	NA	TRBV7-2	TRBJ2-7	TGTGCCAGCAGCCGAGCTGGGAACCGCGAGCAGTACTTC	CASSRAGNREQYF
many	NA	TRBV10-1	TRBJ1-5	TGCGCCAGCAGTGAGATCCAGGGGCCTGATCAGCCCCAGCATTTT	CASSEIQGPDQPQHF
NA	NA	TRBV10-2	TRBJ2-3	TGCGCCAGCAGGGGGGTGTCAGGGACAAATACTCAGTATTTT	CASRGVSGTNTQYF
many	NA	TRBV4-1	TRBJ2-5	TGCGCCAGCAGCCAAGAGGCAGGGGAGGTTGAGACCCAGTACTTC	CASSQEAGEVETQYF
medium-sized	NA	TRBV7-2	TRBJ1-1	TGTGCCAGCAGCCACCAAACAGGGAACACTGAAGCTTTCTTT	CASSHQTGNTEAFF
few	TRBD1	TRBV6-1	TRBJ1-6	TGTGCCAGCACTCGACAGGGGGCAAAAAATTCACCCCTCCACTTT	CASTRQGAKNSPLHF
NA	NA	TRBV6-1	TRBJ2-1	TGTGCCAGGAGTGCCCTGGGCTGTGCCTCCACCGGGGAGCAGTTCTTC	CARSALGCASTGEQFF
NA	TRBD1	TRBV3-1	TRBJ2-3	TGTGCCAGCAGCCAAGAAATGTCCGGGACAGGGACAGATACGCAGTATTTT	CASSQEMSGTGTDTQYF
NA	NA	TRBV4-2	TRBJ2-4	TGTGCCAGCAGCCAAGCGGGGGTAAGAGCCAAAGATACGCAGTACTTC	CASSQAGVRAKDTQYF
many	NA	TRBV10-3	TRBJ2-7	TGTGCCATCAAACAGGGAGGAGGCGAGCAGTACTTC	CAIKQGGGEQYF
large	TRBD1	TRBV6-6	TRBJ1-4	TGTGCCAGCAGTTCTCGTGACAGGGGGCTTGAAAAACTGTTTTTT	CASSSRDRGLEKLFF
many	NA	TRBV10-3	TRBJ2-5	TGTGCCATCAGTGAGTCAAGACTCCAAGAGACCCAGTACTTC	CAISESRLQETQYF
many	NA	TRBV7-6	TRBJ2-1	TGTGCCAGCAGCTTATATGGGGTGTCCTACAATGAGCAGTTCTTC	CASSLYGVSYNEQFF
NA	TRBD1	TRBV6-5	TRBJ2-1	TGTGCCAGCGCTGCTCGACCAGGGACAGGGTTAGGGGAGCAGTTCTTC	CASAARPGTGLGEQFF
NA	TRBD2	TRBV29-1	TRBJ2-2	TGCAGCTATCCCTCTAGCGGCACCGGGGAGCTGTTTTTT	CSYPSSGTGELFF
many	NA	TRBV7-8	TRBJ2-3	TGTGCCAGCAGCTTAGTAGAGTCTCGGACGGAGCTGGGTTTT	CASSLVESRTELGF
few	NA	TRBV15	TRBJ2-7	TGTGCCACCAGCAGAGATTATGGGGGAGGCTTTTACGAGCAGTACTTC	CATSRDYGGGFYEQYF
NA	TRBD2	TRBV29-1	TRBJ2-5	TGCAGCGGATCCTCCGGGACTAGAGTGGAGACCCAGTACTTC	CSGSSGTRVETQYF
NA	NA	TRBV6-5	TRBJ2-3	TGTGCCAGCAGTTACGGCGAGGATACGCAGTATTTT	CASSYGEDTQYF
NA	NA	TRBV27	TRBJ2-7	TGTGCCAGCAGTGCGGGGCGCGGGGCCTCTGGGACAGATACGCAGTACTTC	CASSAGRGASGTDTQYF
medium-sized	TRBD1	TRBV27	TRBJ1-2	TGTGCCAGCAGTTCGACAGGGATGGGCTACACCTTC	CASSSTGMGYTF
many	NA	TRBV24-1	TRBJ1-3	TGTGCCACCAGTGATGACCTTGGGGGGCACTCTGGAAACACCATATATTTT	CATSDDLGGHSGNTIYF
NA	NA	TRBV3-1	TRBJ2-1	TGTGCCAGCAGCCAGCAACTAGCCTCCTACAATGAGCAGTTCTTC	CASSQQLASYNEQFF
NA	TRBD2	TRBV4-1	TRBJ2-2	TGCGCCAGCAGCCAAGAACAGGGCGGACTAGCGGAGGAGCTGTTTTTT	CASSQEQGGLAEELFF
many	TRBD2	TRBV10-1	TRBJ2-3	TGCGCCAGCAGTGAGGTATCTAGCGGGAGGGCTCGAGATACGCAGTATTTT	CASSEVSSGRARDTQYF
NA	NA	TRBV6-1	TRBJ2-7	TGTGCCAGCGCGGGACTCGGGGGCGGTCCACCAGATACGCAGTACTTC	CASAGLGGGPPDTQYF
many	TRBD2	TRBV20-1	TRBJ2-3	TGCAGTGCTAGAGATGTGTCTAGCGGCGGGGATACGCAGTATTTT	CSARDVSSGGDTQYF
NA	NA	TRBV6-1	TRBJ2-7	TGTGCCAGCAGTACAGCCCGACGGTACTCCTACGAGCAGTACTTC	CASSTARRYSYEQYF
few	NA	TRBV3-1	TRBJ1-3	TGTGCCAGCAGCCTCAAATCAGGGTCTGGAAACACCATATATTTT	CASSLKSGSGNTIYF